Given below is one TCR beta chain in context. Antigen: not known. Germline loops: CDR1 MDHEN, CDR2 SYDVKM. The V gene lost 3 bases and the J gene lost 3 bases, with 18 bases spanning the gap. The CDR3 is 16 residues long. A mixed TRB-A/B primer pool amplified rearranged TRB by multiplex touch-down PCR. TCRdb re-analysed the multiplex PCR reads in MiXCR, keeping a single row per CDR3 protein. The data show thousands of distinct CDR3 sequences, 50% to 55% seen once. These data come from a study of T cell repertoires in aging, cancer and after chemotherapy. On the study more broadly: Patients with glioblastoma brain tumors were sampled before and after temozolomide-based therapy. The full dataset contained around 8.2 million TCR reads.

Study-level findings and limits: Rebound thymic output was suggested by rising median generation probability during chemotherapy in each cancer cohort.

Amplification of TCR beta used genomic DNA extracted from peripheral blood. This clonotype originated in a human donor with a solid tumor. The chain joins TRBV28 to TRBJ2-7; no reliable D call. Material for sequencing was blood. CDR3 bases: TGTGCCAGCAGTTTCCCCCCCAGGTCCCCCAACTACGAGCAGTACTTC. Its protein is CASSFPPRSPNYEQYF. The complete variable domain, with remaining parts taken from reference TRBV28 and TRBJ2-7, reads DVKVTQSSRYLVKRTGEKVFLECVQDMDHENMFWYRQDPGLGLRLIYFSYDVKMKEKGDIPEGYSVSREKKERFSLILESASTNQTSMYLCASSFPPRSPNYEQYFGPGTRLTVT.